Presented here are 10 T cell receptor beta chains from one specimen sequenced in a study of glioma-infiltrating T cells after dendritic cell vaccination. Sample time point: after dendritic cell vaccination, including at tumor progression/relapse. The protocol was immunoSEQ multiplex PCR, while the TCRdb copy is restricted to in-frame clones and leaves out a portion. Of 85,000 to 100,000 clones listed, about 85% were seen once; the top ten hold around 8.5%. The input for sequencing was blood, taken after dendritic cell vaccination. The source is a human donor with glioblastoma.

The CDR3 DNA follows: TGTGCCAGCAGCACCCAGGGACATTTGAACACTGAAGCTTTCTTT. Translated: CASSTQGHLNTEAFF. V and J are TRBV7-2 and TRBJ1-1; D possibly corresponds to TRBD1 (6 bases). Germline V CDR1 and CDR2: SGHTA, FQGNSA. The CDR3 length is 15 residues. Trimming took off 5 bases at V and 0 bases at J, with 13 bases between the two ends. Variable domain in full (rest from reference TRBV7-2 and TRBJ1-1): GAGVSQSPSNKVTEKGKDVELRCDPISGHTALYWYRQSLGQGLEFLIYFQGNSAPDKSGLPSDRFSAERTGGSVSTLTIQRTQQEDSAVYLCASSTQGHLNTEAFFGQGTRLTVV.

The genes are TRBV11-2 and TRBJ2-2, with 12 bases aligning to TRBD2. The ends lost 1 base at V and 5 bases at J; junction bases unmatched: 2. CDR3 size: 16 residues. The germline V gene has CDR1 SGHAT and CDR2 FQNNGV. In DNA, the CDR3 is TGTGCCAGCAGCTTAGGGACTAGCGGGGCTACCGGGGAGCTGTTTTTT. Encoded protein: CASSLGTSGATGELFF.

V usage is TRBV6-6 and J usage is TRBJ2-7; tentatively, D is TRBD2 (6 bases). Germline CDR1 MNHNY, CDR2 SVGAGI (reference sequence). The V gene lost 6 bases and the J gene lost 3 bases, with 9 bases spanning the gap. The CDR3 runs to 12 residues. This CDR3 is CASSISGYEQYF. Here the CDR3 DNA reads TGTGCCAGCAGCATTAGCGGCTACGAGCAGTACTTC.

This chain joins TRBV4-1 and TRBJ2-1; the match to TRBD1 covers 8 bases. The germline CDR1 and CDR2 sequences are MGHRA and YSYEKL. Unmatched junction bases numbered 7, after V lost 3 bases and J lost 3 bases. The CDR3 consists of 16 residues. The CDR3 nucleotides are TGCGCCAGCAGCCAGGATCGGACAGGGATCTACAATGAGCAGTTCTTC. Its protein is CASSQDRTGIYNEQFF.

The V gene is TRBV5-1, the J gene TRBJ2-2; tentative D call: TRBD2 (5 bases). Germline V gene lookup returns CDR1 SGHRS and CDR2 YFSETQ. The V end was cut by 10 bases, the J end by 5 bases, with 18 bases between. CDR3 length: 14 amino acids. CDR3 protein: CAASSGLTTGELFF. The DNA for the CDR3 is TGCGCCGCCAGTTCAGGACTTACAACCGGGGAGCTGTTTTTT. The full variable domain, its missing parts supplied by reference TRBV5-1 and TRBJ2-2, is KAGVTQTPRYLIKTRGQQVTLSCSPISGHRSVSWYQQTPGQGLQFLFEYFSETQRNKGNFPGRFSGRQFSNSRSEMNVSTLELGDSALYLCAASSGLTTGELFFGEGSRLTVL.

The chain has TRBV27 and TRBJ2-7; 10 bases agree with TRBD2. V lost 4 bases to trimming and J lost 3 bases; unmatched junction nucleotides: 9. Germline CDR1 is MNHEY and CDR2 is SMNVEV (reference sequence). The CDR3 covers 16 residues. CDR3 sequence reads: CASSSTLAGADYEQYF. The CDR3 nucleotides read TGTGCCAGCAGTTCAACGCTAGCGGGGGCTGACTACGAGCAGTACTTC.

The CDR3 protein is CAWTPGAGLDTQYF. The CDR3, as DNA: TGTGCCTGGACCCCCGGGGCGGGGTTAGATACGCAGTATTTT. J is TRBJ2-3 and V is TRBV30; TRBD2 might be the D (6 bases). Germline loops: CDR1 GTSNPN, CDR2 SVGIG (reference sequence). V lost 4 bases and J lost 5, with 16 bases in between. This CDR3 is built from 14 residues.

The chain combines TRBV19 with TRBJ2-5; D might be TRBD2 (6 bases). V was shortened by 9 bases and J by 4 bases, with 24 bases between the two germline ends. There are 16 residues in the CDR3. Per the germline V gene, CDR1 is LNHDA and CDR2 is SQIVND (reference sequence). CDR3 region: CASQMTWRGPGETQYF. The CDR3 region has the DNA TGTGCCAGCCAAATGACCTGGAGGGGTCCCGGAGAGACCCAGTACTTC.

The chain couples TRBV29-1 to TRBJ1-2, with 7 bases matching TRBD1. Per the germline V gene, CDR1 is SQVTM and CDR2 is ANQGSEA. With V trimmed by 6 bases and J by 4 bases, 5 bases remained unmatched. The CDR3 covers 12 residues. CDR3 region: CSVTGTAYGYTF. The CDR3 DNA follows: TGCAGCGTGACCGGGACAGCCTATGGCTACACCTTC. Complete variable domain (other parts from reference TRBV29-1 and TRBJ1-2): SAVISQKPSRDICQRGTSLTIQCQVDSQVTMMFWYRQQPGQSLTLIATANQGSEATYESGFVIDKFPISRPNLTFSTLTVSNMSPEDSSIYLCSVTGTAYGYTFGSGTRLTVV.

The chain employs TRBV11-3 and TRBJ2-1; 9 nucleotides agree with TRBD1. V was clipped by 5 bases and J by 7 bases; unmatched bases: 6. The CDR3 runs 14 residues. Germline V gene sequence: CDR1 SGHNT, CDR2 YENEEA. Written as DNA, the CDR3 is TGTGCCAGCAGCCCACGGACAGGGGTTAATGAGCAGTTCTTC. It translates to CASSPRTGVNEQFF.